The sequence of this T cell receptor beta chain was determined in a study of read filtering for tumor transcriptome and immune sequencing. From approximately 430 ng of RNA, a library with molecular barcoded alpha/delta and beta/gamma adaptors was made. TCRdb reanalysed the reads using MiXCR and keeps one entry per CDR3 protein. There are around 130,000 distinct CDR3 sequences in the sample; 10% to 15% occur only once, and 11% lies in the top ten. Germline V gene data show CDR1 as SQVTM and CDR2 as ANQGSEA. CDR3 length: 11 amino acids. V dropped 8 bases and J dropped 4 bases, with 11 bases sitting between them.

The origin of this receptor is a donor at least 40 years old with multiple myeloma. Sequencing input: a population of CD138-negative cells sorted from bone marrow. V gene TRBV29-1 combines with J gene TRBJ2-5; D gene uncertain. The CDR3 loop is CSLEIGETQYF. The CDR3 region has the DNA TGCAGCTTGGAGATTGGAGAGACCCAGTACTTC.